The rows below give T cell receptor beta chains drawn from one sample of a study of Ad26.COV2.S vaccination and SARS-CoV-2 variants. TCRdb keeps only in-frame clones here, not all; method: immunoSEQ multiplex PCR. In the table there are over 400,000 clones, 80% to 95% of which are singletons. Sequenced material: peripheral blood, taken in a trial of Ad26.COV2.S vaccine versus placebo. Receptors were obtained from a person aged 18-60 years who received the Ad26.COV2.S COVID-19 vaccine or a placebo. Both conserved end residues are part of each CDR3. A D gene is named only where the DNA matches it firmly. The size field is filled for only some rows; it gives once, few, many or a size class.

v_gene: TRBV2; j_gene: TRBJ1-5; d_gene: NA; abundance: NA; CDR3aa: CATTEDRTYQPQHF; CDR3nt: TGTGCCACCACTGAAGACAGGACCTATCAGCCCCAGCATTTT
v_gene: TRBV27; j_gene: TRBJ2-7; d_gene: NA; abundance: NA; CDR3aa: CASRQGPPGEQYF; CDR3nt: TGTGCCAGCAGACAGGGACCACCTGGGGAGCAGTACTTC
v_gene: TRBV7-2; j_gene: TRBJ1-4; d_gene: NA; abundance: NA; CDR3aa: CASSPKSSLNDKLFF; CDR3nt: TGTGCCAGCAGCCCTAAGAGTTCCCTCAATGACAAACTGTTTTTT
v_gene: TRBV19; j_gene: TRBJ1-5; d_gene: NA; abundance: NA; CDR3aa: CASTTEYSNQPQHF; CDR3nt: TGTGCCAGTACTACGGAGTATAGCAATCAGCCCCAGCATTTT
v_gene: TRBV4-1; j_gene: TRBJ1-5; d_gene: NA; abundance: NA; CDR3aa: CASSQGPRIGGNQPQHF; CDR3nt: TGCGCCAGCAGCCAAGGACCCCGGATCGGGGGCAATCAGCCCCAGCATTTT
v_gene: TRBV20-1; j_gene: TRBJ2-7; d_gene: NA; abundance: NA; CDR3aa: CSASVDPEQYF; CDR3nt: TGCAGTGCTAGCGTAGACCCCGAGCAGTACTTC
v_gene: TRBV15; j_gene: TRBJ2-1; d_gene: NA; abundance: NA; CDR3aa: CATSLSGPNHEQFF; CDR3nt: TGTGCCACCAGCCTCTCAGGACCTAACCATGAGCAGTTCTTC
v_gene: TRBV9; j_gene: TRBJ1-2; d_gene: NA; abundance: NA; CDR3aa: CASSVVPGVDYGYTF; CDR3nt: TGTGCCAGCAGCGTAGTACCAGGGGTAGACTATGGCTACACCTTC
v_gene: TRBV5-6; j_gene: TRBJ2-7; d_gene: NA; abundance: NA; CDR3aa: CASSLAESGWGEQYF; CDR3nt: TGTGCCAGCAGCTTGGCCGAGTCAGGGTGGGGGGAGCAGTACTTC
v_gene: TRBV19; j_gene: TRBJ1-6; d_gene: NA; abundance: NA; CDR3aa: CASSVSVNSPLHF; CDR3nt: TGTGCCAGTAGTGTTTCAGTGAATTCACCCCTCCACTTT
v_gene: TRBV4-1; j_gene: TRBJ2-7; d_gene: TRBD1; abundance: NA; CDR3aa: CASSHNAGTESYEQYF; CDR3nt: TGCGCCAGCAGCCACAATGCCGGGACAGAGTCCTACGAGCAGTACTTC
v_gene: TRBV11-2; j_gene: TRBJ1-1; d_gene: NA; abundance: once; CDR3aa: CASSYETGANTEAFF; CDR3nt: TGTGCCAGCAGCTACGAGACTGGGGCAAACACTGAAGCTTTCTTT
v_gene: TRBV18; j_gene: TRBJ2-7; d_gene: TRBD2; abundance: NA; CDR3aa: CASSPGTSGGAYEQYF; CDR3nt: TGTGCCAGCTCACCAGGGACTAGCGGGGGGGCCTACGAGCAGTACTTC
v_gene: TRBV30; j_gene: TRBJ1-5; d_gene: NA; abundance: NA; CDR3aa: CAWSVRQGNQPQHF; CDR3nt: TGTGCCTGGAGTGTAAGGCAGGGCAATCAGCCCCAGCATTTT
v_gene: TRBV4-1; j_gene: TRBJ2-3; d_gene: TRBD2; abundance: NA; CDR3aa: CASSRPLASGRTDTQYF; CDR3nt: TGCGCCAGCAGCCGGCCCCTGGCTAGCGGACGCACAGATACGCAGTATTTT
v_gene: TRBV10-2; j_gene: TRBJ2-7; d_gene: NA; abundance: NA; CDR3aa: CASRAVYEQYF; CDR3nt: TGCGCCAGCAGGGCCGTCTACGAGCAGTACTTC
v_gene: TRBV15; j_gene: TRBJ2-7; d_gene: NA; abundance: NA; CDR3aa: CATSRPTGVYEQYF; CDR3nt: TGTGCCACCAGCAGACCCACAGGAGTCTACGAGCAGTACTTC
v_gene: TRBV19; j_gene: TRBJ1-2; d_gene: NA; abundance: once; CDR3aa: CASSIGRFGAEPTYGYTF; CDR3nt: TGTGCCAGTAGTATAGGGAGGTTTGGGGCAGAGCCCACCTATGGCTACACCTTC
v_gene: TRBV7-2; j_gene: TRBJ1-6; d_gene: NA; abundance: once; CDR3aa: CASGTLNGGSSYNSPLHF; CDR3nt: TGTGCCAGCGGAACCCTCAATGGAGGGAGCTCCTATAATTCACCCCTCCACTTT
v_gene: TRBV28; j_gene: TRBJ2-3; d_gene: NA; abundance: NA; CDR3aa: CASSLSSPQNTQYF; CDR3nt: TGTGCCAGCAGCCTATCCTCCCCGCAAAATACGCAGTATTTT
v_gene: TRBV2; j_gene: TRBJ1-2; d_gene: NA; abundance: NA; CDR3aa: CAGKGLPVYGYTF; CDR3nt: TGTGCCGGCAAGGGACTGCCAGTCTATGGCTACACCTTC
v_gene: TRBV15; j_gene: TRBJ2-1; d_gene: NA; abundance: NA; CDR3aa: CATGQVGPAYNEQFF; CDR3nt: TGTGCCACCGGTCAGGTGGGGCCAGCCTACAATGAGCAGTTCTTC
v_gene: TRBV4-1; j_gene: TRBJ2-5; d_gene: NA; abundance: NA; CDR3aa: CASSQEAELAETQYF; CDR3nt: TGCGCCAGCAGCCAAGAGGCGGAGTTGGCGGAGACCCAGTACTTC
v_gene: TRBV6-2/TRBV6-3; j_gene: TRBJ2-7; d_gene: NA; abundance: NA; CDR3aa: CASSEIYEQYF; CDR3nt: TGTGCCAGCAGCGAAATCTACGAGCAGTACTTC
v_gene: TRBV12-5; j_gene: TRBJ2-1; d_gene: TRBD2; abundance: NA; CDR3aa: CASGSPGLADYNEQFF; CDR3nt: TGTGCTAGTGGTTCGCCGGGACTAGCAGATTACAATGAGCAGTTCTTC
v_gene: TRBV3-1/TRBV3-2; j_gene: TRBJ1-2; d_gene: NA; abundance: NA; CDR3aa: CASSQDVTYFGYTF; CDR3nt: TGTGCCAGCAGCCAAGACGTCACGTATTTTGGCTACACCTTC
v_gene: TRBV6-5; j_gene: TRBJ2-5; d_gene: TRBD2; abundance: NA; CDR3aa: CASRLLAGGQETQYF; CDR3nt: TGTGCCAGCAGACTTCTAGCGGGAGGCCAAGAGACCCAGTACTTC
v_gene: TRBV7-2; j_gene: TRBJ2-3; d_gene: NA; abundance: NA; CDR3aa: CASSFSWDTQYF; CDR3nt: TGTGCCAGCAGCTTTAGCTGGGATACGCAGTATTTT
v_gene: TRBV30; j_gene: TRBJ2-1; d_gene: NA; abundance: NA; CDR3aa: CAWSVGLQGEQFF; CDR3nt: TGTGCCTGGAGTGTAGGTCTCCAGGGTGAGCAGTTCTTC
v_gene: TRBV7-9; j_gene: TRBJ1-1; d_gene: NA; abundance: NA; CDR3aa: CASSLARLGNTEAFF; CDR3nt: TGTGCCAGCAGCTTAGCGCGGCTAGGGAACACTGAAGCTTTCTTT
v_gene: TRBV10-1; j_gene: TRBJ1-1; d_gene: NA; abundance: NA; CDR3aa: CASSESPKGLNTEAFF; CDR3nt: TGCGCCAGCAGTGAGTCCCCCAAAGGGCTGAACACTGAAGCTTTCTTT
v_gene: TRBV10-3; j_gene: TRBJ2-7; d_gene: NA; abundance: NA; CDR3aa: CAISALLAYEQYF; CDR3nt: TGTGCCATCAGTGCCCTTCTAGCGTACGAGCAGTACTTC
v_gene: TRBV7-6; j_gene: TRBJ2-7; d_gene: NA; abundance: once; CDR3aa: CASSLESSSIRYEQYF; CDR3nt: TGTGCCAGCAGCTTAGAATCGTCGTCGATTAGATACGAGCAGTACTTC
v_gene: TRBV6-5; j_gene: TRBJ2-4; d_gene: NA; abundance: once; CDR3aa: CASSYSLSKNIQYF; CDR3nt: TGTGCCAGCAGTTACTCTTTGAGCAAAAACATTCAGTACTTC
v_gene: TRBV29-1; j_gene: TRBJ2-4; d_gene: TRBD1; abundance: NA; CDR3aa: CSVESGQAAFGNIQYF; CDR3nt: TGCAGCGTTGAGTCGGGACAGGCCGCTTTTGGGAACATTCAGTACTTC
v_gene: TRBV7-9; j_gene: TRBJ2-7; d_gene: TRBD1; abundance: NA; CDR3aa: CASSQHRTGTYEQYF; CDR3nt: TGTGCCAGCAGCCAACATAGGACAGGAACCTACGAGCAGTACTTC
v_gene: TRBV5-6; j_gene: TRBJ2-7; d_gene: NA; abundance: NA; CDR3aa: CASSLLAEQYF; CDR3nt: TGTGCCAGCAGCTTATTGGCGGAGCAGTACTTC
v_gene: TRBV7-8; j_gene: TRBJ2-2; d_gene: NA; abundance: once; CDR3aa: CASSRGNTGELFF; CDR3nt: TGTGCCAGCAGCCGGGGTAACACCGGGGAGCTGTTTTTT
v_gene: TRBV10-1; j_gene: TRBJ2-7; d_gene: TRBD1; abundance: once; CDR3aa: CASSDGYRGPYEQYF; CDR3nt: TGCGCCAGCAGTGACGGGTACAGGGGACCCTACGAGCAGTACTTC
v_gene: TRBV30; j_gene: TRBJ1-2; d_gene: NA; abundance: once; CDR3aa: CAWSSSVESVFNYGYTF; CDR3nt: TGTGCCTGGAGTTCCTCGGTGGAGTCAGTTTTTAACTATGGCTACACCTTC